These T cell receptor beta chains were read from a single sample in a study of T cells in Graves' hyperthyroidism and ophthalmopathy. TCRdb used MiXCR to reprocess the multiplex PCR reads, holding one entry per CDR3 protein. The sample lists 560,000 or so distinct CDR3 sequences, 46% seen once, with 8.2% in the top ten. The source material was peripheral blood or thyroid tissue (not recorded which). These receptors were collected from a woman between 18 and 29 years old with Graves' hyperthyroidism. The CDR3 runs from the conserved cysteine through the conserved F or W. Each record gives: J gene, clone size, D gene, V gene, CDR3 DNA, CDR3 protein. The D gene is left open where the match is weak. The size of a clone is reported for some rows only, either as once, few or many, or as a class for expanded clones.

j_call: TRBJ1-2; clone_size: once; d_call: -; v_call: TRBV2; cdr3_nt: TGTGCCAGCGGGGACGGCGTTCGGCCCTATGGCTACACCTTC; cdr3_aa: CASGDGVRPYGYTF
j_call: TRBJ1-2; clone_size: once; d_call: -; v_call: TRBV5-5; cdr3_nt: TGTGCCAGCAGCCAACCGGACAGCTATAACTATGGCTACACCTTC; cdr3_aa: CASSQPDSYNYGYTF
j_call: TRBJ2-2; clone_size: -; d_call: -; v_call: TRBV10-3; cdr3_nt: TGTGCCATCAGTGACCAGGGAGAGGGCTACACCGGGGAGCTGTTTTTT; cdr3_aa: CAISDQGEGYTGELFF
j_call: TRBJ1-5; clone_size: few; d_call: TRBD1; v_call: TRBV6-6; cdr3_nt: TGTGCCAGCAGGACAGGGTCCGGCCAGCCCCAGCATTTT; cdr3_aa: CASRTGSGQPQHF
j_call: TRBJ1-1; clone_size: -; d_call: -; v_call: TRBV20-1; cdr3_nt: TGCAGTGCCATTAACGGGGCACTCCCTGAAGCTTTCTTT; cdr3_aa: CSAINGALPEAFF
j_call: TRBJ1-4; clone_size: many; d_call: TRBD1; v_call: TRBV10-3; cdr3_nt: TGTGCCATCAGTATGGACAGGGGGGACGCAACTAATGAAAAACTGTTTTTT; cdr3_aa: CAISMDRGDATNEKLFF
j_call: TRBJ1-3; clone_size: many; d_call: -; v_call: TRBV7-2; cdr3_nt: TGTGCCAGCAGCTCCCCAGGGGCCGGAAACACCATATATTTT; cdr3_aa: CASSSPGAGNTIYF
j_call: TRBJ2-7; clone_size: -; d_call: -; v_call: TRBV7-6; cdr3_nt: TGTGCCAGCAGCCAATGGGGGGACGAGCAGTACTTC; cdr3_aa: CASSQWGDEQYF
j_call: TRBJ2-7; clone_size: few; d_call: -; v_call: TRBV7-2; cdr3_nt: TGTGCCAGCGCAAGTCATGGGGGTGCGTACGAGCAGTACTTC; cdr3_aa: CASASHGGAYEQYF
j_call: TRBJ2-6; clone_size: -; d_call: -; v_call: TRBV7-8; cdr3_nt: TGTGCCAGCGCGGCCCGATCTCCGCGGGCCTACGTCCTGACTTTC; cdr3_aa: CASAARSPRAYVLTF
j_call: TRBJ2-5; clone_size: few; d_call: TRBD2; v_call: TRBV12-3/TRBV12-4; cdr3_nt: TGTGCCAGCCATTCGGGCGGGAGCGCCCAAGAGACCCAGTACTTC; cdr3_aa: CASHSGGSAQETQYF
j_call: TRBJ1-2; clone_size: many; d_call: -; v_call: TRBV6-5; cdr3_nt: TGTGCCAGCAGTTACGAACAGCGGCCTGACTATGGCTACACCTTC; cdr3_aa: CASSYEQRPDYGYTF
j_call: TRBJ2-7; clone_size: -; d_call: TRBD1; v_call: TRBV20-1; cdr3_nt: TGCAGTGCTAGAGATACAGGGGGAAGCTACGAGCAGTACTTC; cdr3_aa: CSARDTGGSYEQYF
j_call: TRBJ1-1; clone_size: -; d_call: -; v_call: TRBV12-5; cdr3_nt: TGTGCTAGTGGTTTGGATTCGGGAGGCACTGAAGCTTTCTTT; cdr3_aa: CASGLDSGGTEAFF
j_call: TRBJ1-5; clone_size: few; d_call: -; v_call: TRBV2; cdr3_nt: TGTGCCAGCAGGAGGGGGGGAGCGGTGAATAGCAATCAGCCCCAGCATTTT; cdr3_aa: CASRRGGAVNSNQPQHF
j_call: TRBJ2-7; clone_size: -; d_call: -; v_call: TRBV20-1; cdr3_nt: TGCAGTGCTAACCGCGGAGTGTCCTACGAGCAGTACTTC; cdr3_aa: CSANRGVSYEQYF
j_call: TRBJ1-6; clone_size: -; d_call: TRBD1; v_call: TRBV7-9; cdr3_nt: TGTGCCAGCAGCTCCCAACAGGGGGGGTTCTATAATTCACCCCTCCACTTT; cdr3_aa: CASSSQQGGFYNSPLHF
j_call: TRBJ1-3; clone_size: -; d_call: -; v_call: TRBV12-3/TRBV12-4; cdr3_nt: TGTGCCAGCAGTTTGCCGGGAGGAGACACGAGCTCTGGAAACACCATATATTTT; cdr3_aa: CASSLPGGDTSSGNTIYF
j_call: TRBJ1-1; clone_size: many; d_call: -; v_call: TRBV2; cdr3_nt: TGTGCCAGCAGATCAGGACATATGGGCACTGAAGCTTTCTTT; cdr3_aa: CASRSGHMGTEAFF
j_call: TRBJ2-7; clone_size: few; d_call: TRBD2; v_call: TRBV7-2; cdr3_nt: TGTGCCAGCAGTGGCTCCGGGACTAGCGGGAGGAACGAGCAGTACTTC; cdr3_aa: CASSGSGTSGRNEQYF
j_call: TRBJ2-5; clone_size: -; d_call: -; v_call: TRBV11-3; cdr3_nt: TGTGCCAGCAGCTTGGATGGCCAAGAGACCCAGTACTTC; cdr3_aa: CASSLDGQETQYF
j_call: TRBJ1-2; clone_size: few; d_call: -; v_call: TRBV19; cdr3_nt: TGTGCCAGTAGTATACCTGCCGGGAACTATGGCTACACCTTC; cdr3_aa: CASSIPAGNYGYTF
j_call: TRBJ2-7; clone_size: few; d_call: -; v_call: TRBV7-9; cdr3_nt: TGTGCCAGCAGTCTGCGGACGGCTTCCTACGAGCAGTACTTC; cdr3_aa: CASSLRTASYEQYF
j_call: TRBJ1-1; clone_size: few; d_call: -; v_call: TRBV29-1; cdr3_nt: TGCAGCGTTGGGCGGGGAGTGAACACTGAAGCTTTCTTT; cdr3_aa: CSVGRGVNTEAFF
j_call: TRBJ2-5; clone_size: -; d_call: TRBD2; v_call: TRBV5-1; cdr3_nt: TGCGCCAGCAGCCAGTATTCTAGCGGAGATAGGGAGACCCAGTACTTC; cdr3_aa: CASSQYSSGDRETQYF
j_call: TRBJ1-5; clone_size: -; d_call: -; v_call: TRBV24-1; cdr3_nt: TGTGCCACCAGTGACCCCCGGACGGGCCAGCCCCAGCATTTT; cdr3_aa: CATSDPRTGQPQHF
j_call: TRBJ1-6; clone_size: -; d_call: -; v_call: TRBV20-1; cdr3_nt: TGCAGTGCTGGAGGGGAACAGGGAGGCTCACCCCTCCACTTT; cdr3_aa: CSAGGEQGGSPLHF
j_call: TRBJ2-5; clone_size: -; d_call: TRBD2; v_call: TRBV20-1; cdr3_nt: TGCAGTGCTAGAGAGGTGACTAGCCAGACCCAGTACTTC; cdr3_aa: CSAREVTSQTQYF
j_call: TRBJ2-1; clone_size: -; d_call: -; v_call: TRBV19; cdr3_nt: TGTGCCAGTACCCAGGGCCTTCGGGATGAGCAGTTCTTC; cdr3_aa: CASTQGLRDEQFF
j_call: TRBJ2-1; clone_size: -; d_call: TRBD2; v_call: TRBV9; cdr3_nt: TGTGCCAGCAGCGTAGGCGGCGGGAGGCAGGATGAGCAGTTCTTC; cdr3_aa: CASSVGGGRQDEQFF
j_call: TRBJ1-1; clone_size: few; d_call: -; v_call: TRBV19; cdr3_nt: TGTGCCAGTAAAAACAGGGTGAACACTGAAGCTTTCTTT; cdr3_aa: CASKNRVNTEAFF
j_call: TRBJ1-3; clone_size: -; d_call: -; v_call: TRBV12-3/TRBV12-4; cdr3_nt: TGTGCCAGCAGAGAGGGTCGGCAGATCGGAAGCACCATATATTTT; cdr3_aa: CASREGRQIGSTIYF
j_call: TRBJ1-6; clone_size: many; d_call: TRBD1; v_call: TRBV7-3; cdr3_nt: TGTGCCAGCAGACTAGCGGGGACAGGGAATTCACCCCTCCACTTT; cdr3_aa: CASRLAGTGNSPLHF
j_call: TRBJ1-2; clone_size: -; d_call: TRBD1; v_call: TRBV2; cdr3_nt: TGTGCCAGCAGTCCGGGACAGGAACTCCTAAACTATGGCTACACCTTC; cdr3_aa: CASSPGQELLNYGYTF
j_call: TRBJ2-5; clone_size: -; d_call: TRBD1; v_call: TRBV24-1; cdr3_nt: TGTGCCACAGGGGGCGCCGAGACCCAGTACTTC; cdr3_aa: CATGGAETQYF
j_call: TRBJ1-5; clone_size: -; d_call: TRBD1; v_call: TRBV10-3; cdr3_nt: TGTGCCATCAGTGAGCCTACAGGGGGGGATCAGCCCCAGCATTTT; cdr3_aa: CAISEPTGGDQPQHF
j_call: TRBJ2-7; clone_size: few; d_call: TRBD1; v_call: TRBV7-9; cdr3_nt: TGTGCCAGCAGCCAAGAGGACAGGGGGACTTACGAGCAGTACTTC; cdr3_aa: CASSQEDRGTYEQYF
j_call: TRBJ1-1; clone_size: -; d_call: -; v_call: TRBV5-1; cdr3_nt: TGCGCCAGCAGCTTGATGGCGGGTGGTGGCACTGAAGCTGTCTTT; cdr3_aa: CASSLMAGGGTEAVF
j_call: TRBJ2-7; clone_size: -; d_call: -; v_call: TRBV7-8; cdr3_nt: TGTGCCAGCAGCGTTGAGGTAGACTACGAGCAGTACTTC; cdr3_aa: CASSVEVDYEQYF
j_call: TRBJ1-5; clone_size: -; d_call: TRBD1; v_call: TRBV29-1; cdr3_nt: TGCAGCGTTGTAACAGGGGGGGGTCAGCCCCAGCATTTT; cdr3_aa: CSVVTGGGQPQHF
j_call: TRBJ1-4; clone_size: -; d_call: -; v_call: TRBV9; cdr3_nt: TGTGCCAGCAGCGTAGTGCACGAGCCCAATGAAAAACTGTTGTTT; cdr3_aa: CASSVVHEPNEKLLF
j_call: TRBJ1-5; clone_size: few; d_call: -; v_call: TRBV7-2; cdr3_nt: TGTGCCAGCAGCTCCCCCCCAAATCAGCCCCAGCATTTT; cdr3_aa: CASSSPPNQPQHF
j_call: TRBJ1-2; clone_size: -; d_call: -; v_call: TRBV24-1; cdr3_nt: TGTGCCAGCAACGACAAATATGGCCACACCTTC; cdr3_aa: CASNDKYGHTF
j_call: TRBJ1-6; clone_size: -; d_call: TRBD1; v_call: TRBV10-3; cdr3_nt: TGTGCCATCGCAGGACAGGGGGATCAGCCCCTCCACTTT; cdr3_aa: CAIAGQGDQPLHF
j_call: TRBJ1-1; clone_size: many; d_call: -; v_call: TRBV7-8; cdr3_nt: TGTGCCAGCAGCTTAGAGTTCGGGACAAGGAACACTGAAGCTTTCTTT; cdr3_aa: CASSLEFGTRNTEAFF
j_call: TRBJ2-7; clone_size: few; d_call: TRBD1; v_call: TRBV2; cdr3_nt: TGTGCCAGCGTTGATGGACAGGGAGGCTACGAGCAGTACTTC; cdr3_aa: CASVDGQGGYEQYF
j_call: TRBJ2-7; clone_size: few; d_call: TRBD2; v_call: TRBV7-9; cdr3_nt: TGTGCCAGCAGCCTAGGGGACTATCCCCGATACGAGCAGTACTTC; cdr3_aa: CASSLGDYPRYEQYF
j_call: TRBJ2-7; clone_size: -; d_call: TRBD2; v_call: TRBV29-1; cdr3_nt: TGCAGCGTCCTAGCGGGAGGAGCAGAAAATGAGCAGTACTTC; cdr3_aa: CSVLAGGAENEQYF
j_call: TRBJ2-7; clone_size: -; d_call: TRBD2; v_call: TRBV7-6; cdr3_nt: TGTGCCAGCATGGTTTCTAGCGGCCCCTACGAGCAGTACTTC; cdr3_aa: CASMVSSGPYEQYF
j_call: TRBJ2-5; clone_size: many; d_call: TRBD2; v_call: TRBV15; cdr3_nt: TGTGCCACCAGCGGTTACAGGCTAGGGGAGCGGGGGTCCCAGTACTTC; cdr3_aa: CATSGYRLGERGSQYF
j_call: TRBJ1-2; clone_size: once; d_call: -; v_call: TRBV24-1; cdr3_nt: TGTGCCAGCAGTGATGAAGGGGCTAACTATGGCTACACCTTC; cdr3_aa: CASSDEGANYGYTF